This T cell receptor beta chain was sequenced for a study of Ad26.COV2.S vaccination and SARS-CoV-2 variants. In the study overall: Recipients of Ad26.COV2.S got it intramuscularly, once or twice 56 days apart. Findings and limits, study-wide: Breadth and depth estimates from TCRs may understate total T cell responses.

CDR3 length equals 15 residues. Germline assignment: CDR1 MGHRA and CDR2 YSYEKL. Trimming took off 1 base at V and 4 bases at J, with 11 bases between the two ends. Details on this clone: As yet, its antigen is unknown.

The treatment here: some 20 received Ad26.COV2.S at low or high dose, single or two shots; several received placebo; per-sample allocation not given. Sample collection was performed on day 63 after the first vaccine or placebo injection. The method was immunoSEQ multiplex PCR; TCRdb's version includes in-frame clones alone and lacks a portion of them. The table includes roughly 680,000 clones, around 89% detected once. Source: peripheral blood, taken in a trial of Ad26.COV2.S vaccine versus placebo. This rearrangement joins TRBV4-1 to TRBJ1-5; perhaps TRBD1 as D (5 bases). The source of this sequence is a person aged 18-60 years who received the Ad26.COV2.S COVID-19 vaccine or a placebo. CDR3 residues: CASSQGSGINQPQHF. CDR3 in DNA: TGCGCCAGCAGCCAAGGATCAGGGATTAATCAGCCCCAGCATTTT.